The 15 T cell receptor beta chains below all came from one sample that was sequenced in a study of CD8 T cells in ankylosing spondylitis. Overall study findings and caveats: Apparently characteristic of ankylosing spondylitis blood was a TCR beta motif (about 8 highly homologous variants).

For these TCRs, the target antigens are not known. Each CDR3 protein is one row after TCRdb ran MiXCR on the 5' RACE reads. The repertoire has 350,000 to 450,000 distinct CDR3 sequences, 25% to 30% of them found once; the top ten carry about 0.9%. The sequenced material came from blood, either unsorted or a sorted T cell fraction (not recorded which). The origin of the receptors is a male donor with ankylosing spondylitis.

Only a few counts were recorded for this clonotype. This sequence joins TRBV11-2 and TRBJ1-3; D is unresolved. The CDR3 spans 13 residues. CDR1 is SGHAT, CDR2 FQNNGV, per germline. V shed 8 bases and J shed 4 bases, with 12 bases lying between them. Here the CDR3 reads CASRRGYGNTIYF. DNA for the CDR3: TGTGCCAGCCGGAGAGGGTACGGAAACACCATATATTTT. The complete variable domain, with remaining parts taken from reference TRBV11-2 and TRBJ1-3, reads EAGVAQSPRYKIIEKRQSVAFWCNPISGHATLYWYQQILGQGPKLLIQFQNNGVVDDSQLPKDRFSAERLKGVDSTLKIQPAKLEDSAVYLCASRRGYGNTIYFGEGSWLTVV.

This clonotype has more than one count but fewer than ten. At one end the junction does not follow the germline gene, possibly because of a read error. CDR3: CALSHTGLMETQYF. CDR3 in DNA: TGTGCCCTCAGTCACACAGGGTTGATGGAGACCCAGTACTTC. The chain couples TRBV10-3 to TRBJ2-5; a weak D match, TRBD1 (6 bases). The CDR3 has 14 residues. Germline V lookup: CDR1 ENHRY, CDR2 SYGVKD.

This clonotype showed up just a few times. This chain joins TRBV5-1 and TRBJ1-2; TRBD1 might be the D (6 bases). The ends were cut back, 4 bases at V and 0 bases at J, with 16 bases in the middle. Germline V gene sequence: CDR1 SGHRS, CDR2 YFSETQ. The length of the CDR3 is 16 residues. As DNA, the CDR3 is TGCGCCAGCAGCCACGGGGGCAGTAGAGCTAACTATGGCTACACCTTC. Protein product: CASSHGGSRANYGYTF.

This clonotype has a handful of counts. V and J are TRBV12-3 or TRBV12-4 and TRBJ2-1; the D gene could be TRBD1 or TRBD2 (6 bases each). V lost 6 bases to trimming and J lost 7 bases, with 16 bases between them. CDR3 length: 14 amino acids. Written as DNA, the CDR3 is TGTGCCAGCAGACAAGGGGGGACCCGGAATGAGCAGTTCTTC. Its protein product is CASRQGGTRNEQFF.

V is TRBV11-2 and J is TRBJ2-1, with a tentative D call TRBD2 (6 bases). The CDR3 has 13 amino acids. Germline-derived CDR1 and CDR2 are SGHAT and FQNNGV. Trimming stripped 5 bases from V and 12 bases from J, with 17 bases between. The CDR3 is CASSTRDSLGQFF. The CDR3 nucleotides are TGTGCCAGCAGCACCCGGGACTCACTGGGGCAGTTCTTC.

V gene TRBV5-1 combines with J gene TRBJ2-1, with no clear D. V was shortened by 6 bases and J by 3 bases, with 7 bases between the two germline ends. CDR1 is SGHRS and CDR2 is YFSETQ in the germline V gene. The CDR3 is 12 residues long. This CDR3 is CASTGYYNEQFF. CDR3 bases: TGCGCCAGCACCGGGTACTACAATGAGCAGTTCTTC.

This chain uses TRBV5-1 with TRBJ1-1, with D unresolved. This CDR3 has 13 residues. Deletions cut 0 bases from V and 4 bases from J, with 7 bases between. Germline V gene lookup returns CDR1 SGHRS and CDR2 YFSETQ. CDR3 bases: TGCGCCAGCAGCTTGGAGGCTTTCACTGAAGCTTTCTTT. Translating gives CASSLEAFTEAFF.

The chain carries TRBV5-6 and TRBJ2-7; D remains unclear. The CDR3 covers 15 residues. Between the trimmed V and J ends, which lost 0 bases and 3 bases, there was a span of 13 bases. Per the germline V gene, CDR1 is SGHDT and CDR2 is YYEEEE. Here the CDR3 DNA reads TGTGCCAGCAGCTTGGAACCTGGGTTCGACTACGAGCAGTACTTC. It translates to CASSLEPGFDYEQYF.

V usage is TRBV24-1 and J usage is TRBJ1-5, with 9 bases identical to TRBD1. The CDR3 totals 16 residues. The germline V gene has CDR1 KGHDR and CDR2 SFDVKD. V was pared by 3 bases and J by 2 bases, with 4 bases of the junction left unmatched. As DNA, the CDR3 is TGTGCCACCAGTGATGAGAGGACAGGGGGCAATCAGCCCCAGCATTTT. Its translation: CATSDERTGGNQPQHF.

The chain links TRBV2 to TRBJ2-1; 13 nucleotides agree with TRBD2. Germline V gene data show CDR1 as SNHLY and CDR2 as FYNNEI. The CDR3 is 18 residues long. Written as DNA, the CDR3 is TGTACCTTCTGCCCCGGGACTAGCGGGGTGAGCTCCTACAATGAGCAGTTCTTC. Its translation: CTFCPGTSGVSSYNEQFF.

This clonotype appeared a few times. J is TRBJ1-2 and V is TRBV6-1, with TRBD1 matching 7 bases. Germline assignment: CDR1 MNHNS and CDR2 SASEGT. The trim removed 6 bases at V and 4 bases at J, leaving 8 bases unmatched. The CDR3 runs 14 residues. The CDR3 DNA reads as TGTGCCAGCAGCCAACAGGGACAGACCTATGGCTACACCTTC. It translates to CASSQQGQTYGYTF.

The chain couples TRBV7-6 to TRBJ1-6; D call uncertain. Germline V gene data show CDR1 as SGHVS and CDR2 as FNYEAQ. The CDR3 extends over 14 amino acids. Between the trimmed V and J ends, which lost 1 base and 13 bases, there was a span of 14 bases. In DNA form, the CDR3 reads TGTGCCAGCAGCTTAGGTGTTGAGGGCCTCCCCCTCCACTTT. It encodes CASSLGVEGLPLHF.

The chain has TRBV12-3 or TRBV12-4 and TRBJ1-4; D possibly corresponds to TRBD1 (5 bases). The V end lost 5 bases, the J end lost 4 bases, and 11 bases lay between the germline ends. This CDR3 region has 14 residues. CDR3 protein: CASSPGHLNEKLFF. The CDR3, as DNA: TGTGCCAGCAGTCCTGGACATCTTAATGAAAAACTGTTTTTT.

The V gene is TRBV6-5, the J gene TRBJ1-5; D is ambiguous. V shed 2 bases and J shed 3 bases, with 11 bases lying between them. Per the germline V gene, CDR1 is MNHEY and CDR2 is SVGAGI. The length of the CDR3 is 15 residues. The CDR3 DNA is TGTGCCAGCAGTTACGGAGGGTTTTACAATCAGCCCCAGCATTTT. Translation gives CASSYGGFYNQPQHF.

The chain combines TRBV29-1 with TRBJ1-4, with TRBD1 matching over 9 bases. CDR1 is SQVTM, CDR2 ANQGSEA, per germline. The junction had 2 bases not matched to a gene; V was cut back by 6 bases and J by 6 bases. CDR3 length: 12 amino acids. CDR3 sequence: CSVRTGDEKLFF. The CDR3 coding sequence is TGCAGCGTAAGGACAGGGGATGAAAAACTGTTTTTT.